The rows below give T cell receptor beta chains drawn from one sample of a study of blood T cell repertoires in COVID-19. This table comes from immunoSEQ multiplex PCR, and its TCRdb copy is limited to in-frame clones, with some not included. The data show around 200,000 clones, with 88% seen just once and 1.1% held by the top ten. The sample was peripheral blood. Receptor source: a man aged 25 to 45 with acute or convalescent COVID-19. CDR3s include the opening cysteine and the closing phenylalanine or tryptophan. The D gene is left open where the match is weak. Expanded clones get a size class; other rows say once, few or many, or leave the size out.

D gene: TRBD2
clone size: .
V gene: TRBV4-1
J gene: TRBJ2-7
CDR3 protein: CASSQASGRYYEQYF
CDR3 DNA: TGCGCCAGCAGCCAAGCTAGCGGGCGATACTACGAGCAGTACTTC

D gene: .
clone size: .
V gene: TRBV6-1
J gene: TRBJ2-7
CDR3 protein: CASSESPGLYSYEQYF
CDR3 DNA: TGTGCCAGCAGTGAATCCCCGGGACTGTACTCCTACGAGCAGTACTTC

D gene: TRBD2
clone size: once
V gene: TRBV5-1
J gene: TRBJ2-1
CDR3 protein: CASSSLAGGSNEQFF
CDR3 DNA: TGCGCCAGCAGCTCCCTAGCGGGAGGAAGCAATGAGCAGTTCTTC

D gene: .
clone size: .
V gene: TRBV18
J gene: TRBJ2-5
CDR3 protein: CASSRIARTVQETQYF
CDR3 DNA: TGTGCCAGCTCACGTATAGCTCGGACAGTACAAGAGACCCAGTACTTC

D gene: TRBD1
clone size: .
V gene: TRBV7-9
J gene: TRBJ1-5
CDR3 protein: CASSLGAGRGRGQPQHF
CDR3 DNA: TGTGCCAGCAGCTTAGGGGCCGGTAGGGGGCGAGGTCAGCCCCAGCATTTT

D gene: .
clone size: .
V gene: TRBV3-1/TRBV3-2
J gene: TRBJ2-7
CDR3 protein: CASSPLGTFEQYF
CDR3 DNA: TGTGCCAGCAGCCCCCTTGGGACATTCGAGCAGTACTTC

D gene: TRBD1
clone size: .
V gene: TRBV5-1
J gene: TRBJ2-2
CDR3 protein: CASSQGQQNTGELFF
CDR3 DNA: TGCGCCAGCAGCCAGGGACAGCAGAACACCGGGGAGCTGTTTTTT

D gene: .
clone size: .
V gene: TRBV7-9
J gene: TRBJ2-1
CDR3 protein: CASSLSTEQFF
CDR3 DNA: TGTGCCAGCAGCCTATCTACCGAGCAGTTCTTC

D gene: TRBD2
clone size: .
V gene: TRBV28
J gene: TRBJ2-7
CDR3 protein: CASTQSGRHYEQYF
CDR3 DNA: TGTGCCAGCACACAGAGCGGGAGGCACTACGAGCAGTACTTC

D gene: .
clone size: once
V gene: TRBV7-6
J gene: TRBJ2-2
CDR3 protein: CASSLEGGNTGELFF
CDR3 DNA: TGTGCCAGCAGCTTAGAAGGCGGGAACACCGGGGAGCTGTTTTTT

D gene: TRBD2
clone size: .
V gene: TRBV4-1
J gene: TRBJ2-3
CDR3 protein: CASSQRTSGGPSDTQYF
CDR3 DNA: TGCGCCAGCAGCCAAAGAACTAGCGGGGGGCCATCAGATACGCAGTATTTT

D gene: .
clone size: .
V gene: TRBV25-1
J gene: TRBJ2-7
CDR3 protein: CASRASGSPYEQYF
CDR3 DNA: TGTGCCAGCAGAGCTTCCGGGAGCCCCTACGAGCAGTACTTC

D gene: .
clone size: once
V gene: TRBV19
J gene: TRBJ1-6
CDR3 protein: CASSIGVRDSPLHF
CDR3 DNA: TGTGCCAGTAGTATCGGGGTTCGTGATTCACCCCTCCACTTT

D gene: TRBD2
clone size: .
V gene: TRBV7-8
J gene: TRBJ2-1
CDR3 protein: CASLAGGRNEQFF
CDR3 DNA: TGTGCCAGCTTAGCGGGAGGTCGGAATGAGCAGTTCTTC

D gene: TRBD1
clone size: .
V gene: TRBV2
J gene: TRBJ1-4
CDR3 protein: CASGLPGGKLFF
CDR3 DNA: TGTGCCAGCGGATTGCCAGGGGGAAAACTGTTTTTT

D gene: .
clone size: .
V gene: TRBV27
J gene: TRBJ1-4
CDR3 protein: CASSPLEAGTNEKLFF
CDR3 DNA: TGTGCCAGCAGTCCCCTCGAAGCGGGGACTAATGAAAAACTGTTTTTT

D gene: .
clone size: once
V gene: TRBV3-1/TRBV3-2
J gene: TRBJ2-2
CDR3 protein: CASSQDRVLGTGELFF
CDR3 DNA: TGTGCCAGCAGCCAAGATCGAGTACTCGGGACCGGGGAGCTGTTTTTT

D gene: .
clone size: .
V gene: TRBV18
J gene: TRBJ1-1
CDR3 protein: CASSPRDPGVKTEAFF
CDR3 DNA: TGTGCCAGCTCACCCCGTGATCCAGGGGTAAAGACTGAAGCTTTCTTT

D gene: TRBD1
clone size: .
V gene: TRBV30
J gene: TRBJ2-1
CDR3 protein: CACGRGRYNEQFF
CDR3 DNA: TGTGCCTGTGGCAGGGGGCGTTACAATGAGCAGTTCTTC

D gene: .
clone size: .
V gene: TRBV5-1
J gene: TRBJ2-3
CDR3 protein: CASSLVPGKIDTQYF
CDR3 DNA: TGCGCCAGCAGCTTGGTCCCGGGAAAAATAGATACGCAGTATTTT

D gene: TRBD1
clone size: .
V gene: TRBV5-1
J gene: TRBJ2-7
CDR3 protein: CASSQGQVLFGEQYF
CDR3 DNA: TGCGCCAGCAGCCAAGGACAGGTTTTATTTGGGGAGCAGTACTTC

D gene: .
clone size: .
V gene: TRBV14
J gene: TRBJ1-2
CDR3 protein: CASRGRIGYGYTF
CDR3 DNA: TGTGCCAGCAGGGGGAGAATCGGCTATGGCTACACCTTC

D gene: .
clone size: few
V gene: TRBV10-1
J gene: TRBJ2-2
CDR3 protein: CASSEQGRNTGELFF
CDR3 DNA: TGCGCCAGCAGTGAGCAGGGGAGGAACACCGGGGAGCTGTTTTTT

D gene: TRBD1
clone size: .
V gene: TRBV2
J gene: TRBJ2-2
CDR3 protein: CASNRQGARGTGELFF
CDR3 DNA: TGTGCCAGCAACCGACAGGGGGCGCGAGGCACCGGGGAGCTGTTTTTT

D gene: TRBD1
clone size: .
V gene: TRBV5-1
J gene: TRBJ1-2
CDR3 protein: CASSSDRDGYGYTF
CDR3 DNA: TGCGCCAGCAGCTCAGACAGGGACGGTTATGGCTACACCTTC

D gene: .
clone size: .
V gene: TRBV27
J gene: TRBJ2-7
CDR3 protein: CASSPGDEQYF
CDR3 DNA: TGTGCCAGCAGCCCAGGGGACGAGCAGTACTTC

D gene: TRBD2
clone size: .
V gene: TRBV2
J gene: TRBJ2-5
CDR3 protein: CASTREAGGRGETQYF
CDR3 DNA: TGTGCCAGCACCAGGGAAGCCGGCGGGAGGGGGGAGACCCAGTACTTC

D gene: .
clone size: once
V gene: TRBV27
J gene: TRBJ2-1
CDR3 protein: CASSSLGGNHNEQFF
CDR3 DNA: TGTGCCAGCAGTTCCCTAGGAGGAAACCACAATGAGCAGTTCTTC

D gene: .
clone size: once
V gene: TRBV3-1/TRBV3-2
J gene: TRBJ2-5
CDR3 protein: CASSQDPATQETQYF
CDR3 DNA: TGTGCCAGCAGCCAAGATCCGGCGACACAAGAGACCCAGTACTTC

D gene: TRBD2
clone size: .
V gene: TRBV25-1
J gene: TRBJ2-1
CDR3 protein: CASSEYGREWNEQFF
CDR3 DNA: TGTGCCAGCAGTGAATACGGGCGGGAGTGGAATGAGCAGTTCTTC

D gene: TRBD2
clone size: .
V gene: TRBV18
J gene: TRBJ2-1
CDR3 protein: CASSPTLAGGNEQFF
CDR3 DNA: TGTGCCAGCTCACCAACACTAGCGGGAGGCAATGAGCAGTTCTTC

D gene: .
clone size: .
V gene: TRBV9
J gene: TRBJ2-5
CDR3 protein: CASSVGEWARGETQYF
CDR3 DNA: TGTGCCAGCAGCGTAGGGGAGTGGGCTAGAGGGGAGACCCAGTACTTC

D gene: .
clone size: .
V gene: TRBV9
J gene: TRBJ2-2
CDR3 protein: CASSNAGTHTGELFF
CDR3 DNA: TGTGCCAGCAGCAATGCCGGGACACACACCGGGGAGCTGTTTTTT

D gene: .
clone size: .
V gene: TRBV29-1
J gene: TRBJ2-7
CDR3 protein: CSAAEVYEQYF
CDR3 DNA: TGCAGCGCCGCCGAGGTCTACGAGCAGTACTTC

D gene: .
clone size: .
V gene: TRBV30
J gene: TRBJ2-3
CDR3 protein: CAWSSTDTQYF
CDR3 DNA: TGTGCCTGGAGTTCAACAGATACGCAGTATTTT

D gene: .
clone size: .
V gene: TRBV19
J gene: TRBJ1-6
CDR3 protein: CASSDQGYNSPLHF
CDR3 DNA: TGTGCCAGTAGTGACCAGGGGTATAATTCACCCCTCCACTTT

D gene: TRBD2
clone size: .
V gene: TRBV6-6
J gene: TRBJ2-1
CDR3 protein: CAIHSGSSYNEQFF
CDR3 DNA: TGTGCCATCCATAGCGGGAGCTCCTACAATGAGCAGTTCTTC

D gene: .
clone size: .
V gene: TRBV3-1/TRBV3-2
J gene: TRBJ1-3
CDR3 protein: CASSQGARSSGNTIYF
CDR3 DNA: TGTGCCAGCAGCCAAGGGGCCAGAAGCTCTGGAAACACCATATATTTT

D gene: .
clone size: .
V gene: TRBV2
J gene: TRBJ1-5
CDR3 protein: CASSFAQAVEPQHF
CDR3 DNA: TGTGCCAGCAGCTTCGCACAGGCAGTCGAGCCCCAGCATTTT

D gene: .
clone size: .
V gene: TRBV6-5
J gene: TRBJ2-7
CDR3 protein: CASSNQGSTYEQYF
CDR3 DNA: TGTGCCAGCAGTAATCAGGGGTCAACCTACGAGCAGTACTTC

D gene: TRBD2
clone size: once
V gene: TRBV6-5
J gene: TRBJ2-3
CDR3 protein: CASSYYEREGLDTQYF
CDR3 DNA: TGTGCCAGCAGTTACTATGAGCGGGAGGGCCTGGATACGCAGTATTTT